Following are 4 T cell receptor beta chains from one sample sequenced in a study of T cell responses to AZD1222 COVID-19 vaccine. This table comes from immunoSEQ multiplex PCR, and its TCRdb copy is limited to in-frame clones, with some not included. The data hold more than 120,000 clones, with around 90% observed a single time. Material: peripheral blood, obtained 28 days after the second AZD1222 dose. The receptor set was obtained from an adult who received the AZD1222 COVID-19 vaccine.

CDR3 sequence (DNA): TGTGCCAGCAGCATAAGCGGGACAGGGCAGTATTTT. It specifies CASSISGTGQYF. The chain employs TRBV11-3 and TRBJ2-3; possibly TRBD1 for D (8 bases). Germline loops: CDR1 SGHNT, CDR2 YENEEA. Trimming cost V 5 bases and J 11 bases, with 14 bases left between them. The CDR3 has 12 residues.

The CDR3 DNA reads as TGTGCCAGCAGCTTAGCCAGGACAGTTTCCTACGAGCAGTACTTC. It encodes CASSLARTVSYEQYF. The V and J genes are TRBV7-2 and TRBJ2-7; D may be TRBD1 (6 bases). Germline assignment: CDR1 SGHTA and CDR2 FQGNSA. There are 15 residues in the CDR3. Between the trimmed V and J ends, which lost 0 bases and 1 base, there was a span of 10 bases.

As regards this clone: At the DNA level, this CDR3 is encoded by other sequences in the same sample as well. The chain carries TRBV30 and TRBJ2-2; D not certain. V lost 0 bases to trimming and J lost 3 bases, with 8 bases between them. The CDR3 is 14 amino acids. Germline V lookup: CDR1 GTSNPN, CDR2 SVGIG (reference sequence). CDR3 in amino acids: CAWSVLGYTGELFF. CDR3 DNA sequence: TGTGCCTGGAGTGTACTGGGCTACACCGGGGAGCTGTTTTTT.

The genes are TRBV7-2 and TRBJ2-1, with 11 bases fitting TRBD1. The germline gives CDR1 SGHTA, CDR2 FQGNSA. This CDR3 has 16 residues. V gave up 5 bases and J gave up 10 bases; unmatched junction bases: 13. DNA of the CDR3: TGTGCCAGCAGCCGTTTCGGGACAGGGGGACTGAGCGAGCAGTTCTTC. Its translation: CASSRFGTGGLSEQFF. Filled out from reference TRBV7-2 and TRBJ2-1, the complete variable domain reads GAGVSQSPSNKVTEKGKDVELRCDPISGHTALYWYRQSLGQGLEFLIYFQGNSAPDKSGLPSDRFSAERTGGSVSTLTIQRTQQEDSAVYLCASSRFGTGGLSEQFFGPGTRLTVL.